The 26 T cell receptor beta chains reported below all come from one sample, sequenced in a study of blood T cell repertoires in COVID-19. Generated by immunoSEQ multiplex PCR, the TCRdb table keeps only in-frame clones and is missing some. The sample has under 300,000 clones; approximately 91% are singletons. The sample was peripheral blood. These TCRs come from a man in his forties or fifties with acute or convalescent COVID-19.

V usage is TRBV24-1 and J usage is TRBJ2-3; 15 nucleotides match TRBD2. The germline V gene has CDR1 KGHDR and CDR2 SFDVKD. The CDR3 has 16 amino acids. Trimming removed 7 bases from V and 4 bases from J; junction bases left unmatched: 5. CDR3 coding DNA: TGTGCCACCAGGGCCGGGACTAGCGGGGGGTCAGATACGCAGTATTTT. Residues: CATRAGTSGGSDTQYF.

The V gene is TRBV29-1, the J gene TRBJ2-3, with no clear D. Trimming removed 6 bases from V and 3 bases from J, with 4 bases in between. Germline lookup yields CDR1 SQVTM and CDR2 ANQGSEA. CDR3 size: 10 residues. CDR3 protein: CSVGTDTQYF. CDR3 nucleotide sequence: TGCAGCGTCGGTACAGATACGCAGTATTTT.

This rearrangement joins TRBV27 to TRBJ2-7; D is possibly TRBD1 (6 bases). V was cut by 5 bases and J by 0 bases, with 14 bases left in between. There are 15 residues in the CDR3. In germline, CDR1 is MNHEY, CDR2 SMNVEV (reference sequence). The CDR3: CASSPTRGISYEQYF. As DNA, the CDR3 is TGTGCCAGCAGTCCGACAAGGGGGATCTCCTACGAGCAGTACTTC.

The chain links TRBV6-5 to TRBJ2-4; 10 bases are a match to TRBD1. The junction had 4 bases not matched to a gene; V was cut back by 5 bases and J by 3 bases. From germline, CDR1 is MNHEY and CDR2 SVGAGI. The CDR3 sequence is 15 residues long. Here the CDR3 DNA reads TGTGCCAGCAGTACCGGGACAGGGGTCAAAAACATTCAGTACTTC. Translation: CASSTGTGVKNIQYF.

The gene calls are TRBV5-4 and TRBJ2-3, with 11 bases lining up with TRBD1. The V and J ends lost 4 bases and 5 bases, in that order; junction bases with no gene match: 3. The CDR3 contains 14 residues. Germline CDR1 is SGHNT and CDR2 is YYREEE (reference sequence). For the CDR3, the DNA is TGTGCCAGCAGCGGACAGGGGGCGCGAGATACGCAGTATTTT. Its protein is CASSGQGARDTQYF.

DNA for the CDR3: TGTGCCAGCAGCCTCTATACGAATACTGAAGCTTTCTTT. Amino acids: CASSLYTNTEAFF. The chain carries TRBV12-3 or TRBV12-4 and TRBJ1-1; no clear D gene. This CDR3 is 13 amino acids long. Trimming took off 6 bases at V and 5 bases at J, with 13 bases between the two ends.

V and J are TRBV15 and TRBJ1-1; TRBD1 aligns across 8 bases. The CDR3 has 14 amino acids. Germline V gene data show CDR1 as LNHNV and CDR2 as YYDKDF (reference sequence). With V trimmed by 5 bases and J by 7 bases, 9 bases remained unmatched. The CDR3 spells CATSPRTGFREAFF. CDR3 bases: TGTGCCACCAGCCCTCGGACAGGGTTCCGTGAAGCTTTCTTT.

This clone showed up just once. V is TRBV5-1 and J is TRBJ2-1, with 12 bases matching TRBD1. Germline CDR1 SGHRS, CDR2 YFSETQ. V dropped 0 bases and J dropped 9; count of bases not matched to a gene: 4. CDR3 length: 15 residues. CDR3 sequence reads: CASSLGDRGQSEQFF. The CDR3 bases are TGCGCCAGCAGCTTGGGGGACAGGGGGCAGAGTGAGCAGTTCTTC. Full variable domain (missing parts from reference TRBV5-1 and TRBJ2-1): KAGVTQTPRYLIKTRGQQVTLSCSPISGHRSVSWYQQTPGQGLQFLFEYFSETQRNKGNFPGRFSGRQFSNSRSEMNVSTLELGDSALYLCASSLGDRGQSEQFFGPGTRLTVL.

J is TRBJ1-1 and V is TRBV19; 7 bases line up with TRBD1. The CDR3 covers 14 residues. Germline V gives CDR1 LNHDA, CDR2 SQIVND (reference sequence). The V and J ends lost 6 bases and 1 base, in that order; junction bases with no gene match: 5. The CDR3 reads CASSDREANTEAFF. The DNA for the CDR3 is TGTGCCAGTAGCGACAGGGAGGCGAACACTGAAGCTTTCTTT.

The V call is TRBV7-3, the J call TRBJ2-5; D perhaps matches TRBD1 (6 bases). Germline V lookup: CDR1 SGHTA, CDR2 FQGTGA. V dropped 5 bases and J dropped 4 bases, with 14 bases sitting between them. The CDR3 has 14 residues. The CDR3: CASSQGHSGETQYF. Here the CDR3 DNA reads TGTGCCAGCAGCCAGGGACACTCAGGAGAGACCCAGTACTTC.

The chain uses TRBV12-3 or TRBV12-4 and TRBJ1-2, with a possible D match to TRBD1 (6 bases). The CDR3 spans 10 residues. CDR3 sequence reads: CAVRGGGYTF. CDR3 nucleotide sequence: TGTGCGGTCAGGGGTGGAGGCTACACCTTC.

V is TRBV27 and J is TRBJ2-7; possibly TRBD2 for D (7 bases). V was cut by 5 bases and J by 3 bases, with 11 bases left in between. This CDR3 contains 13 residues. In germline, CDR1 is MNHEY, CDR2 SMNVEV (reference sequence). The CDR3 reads CASSGGAIYEQYF. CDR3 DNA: TGTGCCAGCAGTGGGGGGGCAATCTACGAGCAGTACTTC.

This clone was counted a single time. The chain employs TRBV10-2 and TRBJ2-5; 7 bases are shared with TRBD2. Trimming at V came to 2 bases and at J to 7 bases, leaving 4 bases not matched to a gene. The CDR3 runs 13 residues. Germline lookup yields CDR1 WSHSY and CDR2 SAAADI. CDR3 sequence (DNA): TGCGCCAGCAGTGAGGGACTAGATGGGACCCAGTACTTC. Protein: CASSEGLDGTQYF.

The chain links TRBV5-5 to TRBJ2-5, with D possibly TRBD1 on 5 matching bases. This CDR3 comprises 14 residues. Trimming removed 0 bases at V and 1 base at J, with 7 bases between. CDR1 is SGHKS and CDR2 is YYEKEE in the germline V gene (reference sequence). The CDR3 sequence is CASSLVTGQETQYF. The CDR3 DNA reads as TGTGCCAGCAGCTTGGTTACAGGCCAAGAGACCCAGTACTTC.

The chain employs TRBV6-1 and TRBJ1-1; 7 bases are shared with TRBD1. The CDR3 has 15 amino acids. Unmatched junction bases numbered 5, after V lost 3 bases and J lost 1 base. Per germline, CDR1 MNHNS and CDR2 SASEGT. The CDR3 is CASSDLGGRNTEAFF. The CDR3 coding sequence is TGTGCCAGCAGTGACCTAGGGGGCAGGAACACTGAAGCTTTCTTT.

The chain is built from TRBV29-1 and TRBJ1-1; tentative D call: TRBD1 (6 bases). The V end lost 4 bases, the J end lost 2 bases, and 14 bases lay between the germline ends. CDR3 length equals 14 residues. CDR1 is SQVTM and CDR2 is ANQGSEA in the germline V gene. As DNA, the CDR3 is TGCAGCGTTGTGGGCAGGGGCTCTAACACTGAAGCTTTCTTT. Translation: CSVVGRGSNTEAFF.

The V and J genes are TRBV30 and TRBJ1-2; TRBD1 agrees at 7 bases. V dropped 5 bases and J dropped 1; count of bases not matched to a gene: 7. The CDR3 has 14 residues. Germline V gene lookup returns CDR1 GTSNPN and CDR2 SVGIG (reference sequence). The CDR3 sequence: CAWYRGRSNYGYTF. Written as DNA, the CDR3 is TGTGCCTGGTACAGGGGCCGTAGTAACTATGGCTACACCTTC. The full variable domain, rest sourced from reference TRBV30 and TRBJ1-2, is SQTIHQWPATLVQPVGSPLSLECTVEGTSNPNLYWYRQAAGRGLQLLFYSVGIGQISSEVPQNLSASRPQDRQFILSSKKLLLSDSGFYLCAWYRGRSNYGYTFGSGTRLTVV.

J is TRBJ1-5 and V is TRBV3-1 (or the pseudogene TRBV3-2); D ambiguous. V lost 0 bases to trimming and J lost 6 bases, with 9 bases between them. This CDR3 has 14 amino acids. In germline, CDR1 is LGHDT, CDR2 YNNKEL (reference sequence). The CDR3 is CASSQDAAGQPQHF. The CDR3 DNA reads TGTGCCAGCAGCCAAGACGCTGCCGGTCAGCCCCAGCATTTT.

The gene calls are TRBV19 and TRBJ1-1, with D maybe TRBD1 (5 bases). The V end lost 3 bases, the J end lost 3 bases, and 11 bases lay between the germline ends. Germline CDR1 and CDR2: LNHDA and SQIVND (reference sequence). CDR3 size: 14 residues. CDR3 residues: CASSIGRAHTEAFF. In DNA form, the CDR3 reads TGTGCCAGTAGTATCGGCAGGGCCCACACTGAAGCTTTCTTT.

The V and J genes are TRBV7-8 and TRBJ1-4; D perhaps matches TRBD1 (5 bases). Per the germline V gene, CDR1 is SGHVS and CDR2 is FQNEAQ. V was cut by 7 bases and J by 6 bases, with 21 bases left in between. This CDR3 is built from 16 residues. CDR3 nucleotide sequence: TGTGCCAGCACCCGGGACGGTCCCCGGGGTGATGAAAAACTGTTTTTT. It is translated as CASTRDGPRGDEKLFF.

In DNA form, the CDR3 reads TGTGCCAGCAGCATTCCCAGGGGGCGAGCAGATACGCAGTATTTT. Translation: CASSIPRGRADTQYF. V usage is TRBV13 and J usage is TRBJ2-3; 8 bases are shared with TRBD1. CDR3 length: 15 amino acids. The germline V gene has CDR1 PRHDT and CDR2 FYEKMQ (reference sequence). V shed 5 bases, J shed 4 bases, and the junction held 8 bases outside the gene matches.

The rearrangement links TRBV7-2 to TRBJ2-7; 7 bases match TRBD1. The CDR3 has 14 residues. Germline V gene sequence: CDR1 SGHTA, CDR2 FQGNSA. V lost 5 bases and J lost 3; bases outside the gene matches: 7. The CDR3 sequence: CASSPRTGGYEQYF. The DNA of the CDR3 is TGTGCCAGCAGCCCCCGGACAGGTGGCTACGAGCAGTACTTC. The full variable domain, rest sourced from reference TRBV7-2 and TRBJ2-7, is GAGVSQSPSNKVTEKGKDVELRCDPISGHTALYWYRQSLGQGLEFLIYFQGNSAPDKSGLPSDRFSAERTGGSVSTLTIQRTQQEDSAVYLCASSPRTGGYEQYFGPGTRLTVT.

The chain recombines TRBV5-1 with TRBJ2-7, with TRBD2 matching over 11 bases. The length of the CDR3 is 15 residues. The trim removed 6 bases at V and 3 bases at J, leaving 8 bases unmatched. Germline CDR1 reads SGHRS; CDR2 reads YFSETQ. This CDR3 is CASTSTSGANYEQYF. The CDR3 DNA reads TGCGCCAGCACTTCGACTAGCGGGGCTAACTACGAGCAGTACTTC.

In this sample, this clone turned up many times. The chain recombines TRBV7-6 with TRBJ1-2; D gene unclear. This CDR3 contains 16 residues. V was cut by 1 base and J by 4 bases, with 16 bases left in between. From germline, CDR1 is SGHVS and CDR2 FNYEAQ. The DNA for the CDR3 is TGTGCCAGCAGCTTAGGCTTCACTTTTGGGAGCTATGGCTACACCTTC. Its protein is CASSLGFTFGSYGYTF.

CDR3 loop: CASSFFGQTNYGYTF. CDR3 in DNA: TGTGCCAGCAGCTTCTTCGGACAGACTAACTATGGCTACACCTTC. The chain links TRBV5-6 to TRBJ1-2, with D maybe TRBD1 (6 bases). With 2 bases removed from V and 0 bases from J, the gap between germline ends came to 11 bases. The CDR3 contains 15 residues. CDR1 and CDR2 (germline): SGHDT, YYEEEE.

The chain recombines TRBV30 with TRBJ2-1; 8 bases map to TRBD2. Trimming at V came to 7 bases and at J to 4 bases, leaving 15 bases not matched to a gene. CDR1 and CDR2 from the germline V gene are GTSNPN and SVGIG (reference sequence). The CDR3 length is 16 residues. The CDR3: CASLTLPGGPYNEQFF. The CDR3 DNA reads TGTGCCTCCTTAACCCTTCCGGGGGGGCCGTACAATGAGCAGTTCTTC.